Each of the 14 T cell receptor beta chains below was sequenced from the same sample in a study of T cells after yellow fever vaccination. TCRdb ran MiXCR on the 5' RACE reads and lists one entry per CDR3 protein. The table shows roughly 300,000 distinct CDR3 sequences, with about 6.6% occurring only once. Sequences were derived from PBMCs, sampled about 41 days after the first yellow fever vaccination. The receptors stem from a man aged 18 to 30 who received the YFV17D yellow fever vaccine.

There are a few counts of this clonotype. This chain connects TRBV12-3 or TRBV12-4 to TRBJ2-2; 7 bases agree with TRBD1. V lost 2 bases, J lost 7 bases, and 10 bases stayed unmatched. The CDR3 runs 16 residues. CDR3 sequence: CASSLRQGGIGGELFF. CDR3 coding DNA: TGTGCCAGCAGTTTAAGACAGGGTGGGATTGGCGGGGAGCTGTTTTTT.

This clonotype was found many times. CDR3 sequence: CSVRWPNTGELFF. CDR3 nucleotides: TGCAGCGTTCGGTGGCCCAACACCGGGGAGCTGTTTTTT. The chain recombines TRBV29-1 with TRBJ2-2; D remains unclear. V was pared by 5 bases and J by 2 bases, with 9 bases between. The CDR3 spans 13 residues. The germline V gene has CDR1 SQVTM and CDR2 ANQGSEA.

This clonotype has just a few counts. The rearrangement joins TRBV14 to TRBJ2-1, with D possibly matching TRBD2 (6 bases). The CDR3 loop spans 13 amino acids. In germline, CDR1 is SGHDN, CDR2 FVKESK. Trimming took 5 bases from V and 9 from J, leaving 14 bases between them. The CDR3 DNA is TGTGCCAGCAGCTTAACGATCGGGGGTGAGCAGTTCTTC. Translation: CASSLTIGGEQFF.

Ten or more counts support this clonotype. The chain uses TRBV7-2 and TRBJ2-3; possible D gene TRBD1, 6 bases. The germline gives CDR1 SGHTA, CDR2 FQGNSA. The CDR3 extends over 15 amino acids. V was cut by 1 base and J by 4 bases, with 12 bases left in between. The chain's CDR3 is CASSLDGQSPDTQYF. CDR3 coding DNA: TGTGCCAGCAGCTTAGACGGACAGTCCCCAGATACGCAGTATTTT.

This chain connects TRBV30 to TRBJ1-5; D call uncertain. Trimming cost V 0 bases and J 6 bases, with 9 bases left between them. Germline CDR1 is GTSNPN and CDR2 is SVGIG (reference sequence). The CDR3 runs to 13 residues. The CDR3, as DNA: TGTGCCTGGAGTGTTAGGGTTTCTCAGCCCCAGCATTTT. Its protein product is CAWSVRVSQPQHF.

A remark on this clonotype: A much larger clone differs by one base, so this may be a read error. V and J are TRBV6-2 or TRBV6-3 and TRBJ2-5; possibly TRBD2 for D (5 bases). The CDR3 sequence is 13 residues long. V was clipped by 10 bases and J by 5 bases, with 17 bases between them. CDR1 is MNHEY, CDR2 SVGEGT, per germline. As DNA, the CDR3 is TGTGCCATTAGGCCGGACTCCACGGAGACCCAGTACTTC. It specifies CAIRPDSTETQYF.

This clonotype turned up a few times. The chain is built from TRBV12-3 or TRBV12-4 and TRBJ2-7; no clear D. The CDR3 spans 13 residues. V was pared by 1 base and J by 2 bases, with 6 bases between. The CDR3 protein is CASSLDAAYEQYF. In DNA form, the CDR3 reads TGTGCCAGCAGTTTAGATGCTGCCTACGAGCAGTACTTC.

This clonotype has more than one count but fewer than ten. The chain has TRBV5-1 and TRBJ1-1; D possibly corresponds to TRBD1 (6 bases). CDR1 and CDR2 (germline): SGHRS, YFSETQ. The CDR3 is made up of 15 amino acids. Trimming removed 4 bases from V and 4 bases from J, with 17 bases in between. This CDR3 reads CASSPLTGAPTEAFF. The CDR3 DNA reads TGCGCCAGCAGCCCCCTGACGGGGGCGCCCACTGAAGCTTTCTTT.

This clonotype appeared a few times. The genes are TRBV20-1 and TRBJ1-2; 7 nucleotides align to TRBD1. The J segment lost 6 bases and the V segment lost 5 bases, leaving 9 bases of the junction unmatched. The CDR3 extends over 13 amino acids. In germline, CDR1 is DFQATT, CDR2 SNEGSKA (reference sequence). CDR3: CSAWSDRADGYTF. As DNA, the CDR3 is TGCAGTGCTTGGTCAGACAGGGCGGATGGCTACACCTTC.

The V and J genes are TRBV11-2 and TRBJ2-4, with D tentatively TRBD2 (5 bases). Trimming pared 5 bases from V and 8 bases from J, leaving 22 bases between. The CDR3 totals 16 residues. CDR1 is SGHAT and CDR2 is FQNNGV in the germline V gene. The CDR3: CASSHSDRMGLDIQYF. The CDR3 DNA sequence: TGTGCCAGCAGCCATAGCGACCGGATGGGCTTGGACATTCAGTACTTC.

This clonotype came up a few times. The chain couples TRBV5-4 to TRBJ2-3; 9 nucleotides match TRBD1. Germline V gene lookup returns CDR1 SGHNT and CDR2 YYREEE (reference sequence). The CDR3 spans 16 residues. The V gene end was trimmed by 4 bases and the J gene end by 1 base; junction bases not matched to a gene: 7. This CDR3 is CASSRGQGSGTDTQYF. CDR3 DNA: TGTGCCAGCAGCCGAGGACAGGGGAGTGGCACAGATACGCAGTATTTT.

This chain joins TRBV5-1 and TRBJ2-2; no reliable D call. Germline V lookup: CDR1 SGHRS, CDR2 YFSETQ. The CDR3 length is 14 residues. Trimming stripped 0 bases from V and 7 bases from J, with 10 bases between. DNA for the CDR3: TGCGCCAGCAGCTTGGCTACTCTTGGCGGGGAGCTGTTTTTT. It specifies CASSLATLGGELFF.

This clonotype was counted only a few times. CDR3 protein: CATSSSTRGDQPQHF. CDR3 DNA: TGTGCCACCAGTAGTTCGACAAGGGGGGATCAGCCCCAGCATTTT. This chain connects TRBV24-1 to TRBJ1-5; TRBD1 is a possible D gene (6 bases). The CDR3 contains 15 residues. Per the germline V gene, CDR1 is KGHDR and CDR2 is SFDVKD. Deletions cut 6 bases from V and 5 bases from J, with 16 bases between.

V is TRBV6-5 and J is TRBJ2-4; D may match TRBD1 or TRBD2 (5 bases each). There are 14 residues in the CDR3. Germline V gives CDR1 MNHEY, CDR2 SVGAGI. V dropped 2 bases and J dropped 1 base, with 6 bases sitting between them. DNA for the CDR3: TGTGCCAGCAGTTACGAGGGGGCCAAAAACATTCAGTACTTC. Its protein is CASSYEGAKNIQYF.